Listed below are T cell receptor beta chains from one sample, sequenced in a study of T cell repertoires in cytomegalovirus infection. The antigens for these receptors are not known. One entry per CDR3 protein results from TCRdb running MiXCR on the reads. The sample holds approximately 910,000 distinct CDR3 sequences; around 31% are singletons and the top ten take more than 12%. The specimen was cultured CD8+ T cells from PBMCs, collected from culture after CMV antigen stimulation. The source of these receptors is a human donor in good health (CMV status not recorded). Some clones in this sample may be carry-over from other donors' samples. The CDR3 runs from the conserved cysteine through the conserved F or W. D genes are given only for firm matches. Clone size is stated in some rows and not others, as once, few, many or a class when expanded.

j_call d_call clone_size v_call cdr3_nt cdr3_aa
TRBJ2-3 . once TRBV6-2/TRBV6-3 TGTGCCAGCAGTTACTCGGAATACCGGGTCTATACGCAGTATTTT CASSYSEYRVYTQYF
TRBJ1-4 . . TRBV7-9 TGTGCCAGCAGCCCGGATGCAACTAATGAAAAACTGTTTTTT CASSPDATNEKLFF
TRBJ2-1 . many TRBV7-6 TGTGCCAGCAGCTTAGTACCGGGACGGCCGTTGGAAAACAATGAGCAGTTCTTC CASSLVPGRPLENNEQFF
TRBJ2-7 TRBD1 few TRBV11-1 TGTGCCAGCAGCTTAAACAGGGGGCGTTACGAGCAGTACTTC CASSLNRGRYEQYF
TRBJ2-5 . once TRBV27 TGTGCCAGCAGTAGTTATAGCAGGGGCTGGGAGACCCAGTACTTC CASSSYSRGWETQYF
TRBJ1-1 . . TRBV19 TGTGCCAGTAGTATGGGACACCTTGAAGCTTTCTTT CASSMGHLEAFF
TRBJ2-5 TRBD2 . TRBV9 TGTGCCAGCAGCGTCGGCAGCGGGGGACAAGAGACCCAGTACTTC CASSVGSGGQETQYF
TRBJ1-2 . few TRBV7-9 TGTGCCAGCAGCCCTGGGGGGGCTGGTGGCTACACCTTC CASSPGGAGGYTF
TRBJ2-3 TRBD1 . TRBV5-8 TGTGCCAGCAGCACCAAGACAGGGTGGGGATCAGATACGCAGTATTTT CASSTKTGWGSDTQYF
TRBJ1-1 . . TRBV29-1 TGCAGCGTGGAGACAGGTCCTGAAGCTTTCTTT CSVETGPEAFF
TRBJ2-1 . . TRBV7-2 TGTACCAGCAGCTCTTCCCGGGACACAGTCCCGGAGCAGTTCTTC CTSSSSRDTVPEQFF
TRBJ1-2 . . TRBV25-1 TGTGCCAGCAGTGAATATTGGCAGGGAGCAACCTATGGCTACACCTTC CASSEYWQGATYGYTF
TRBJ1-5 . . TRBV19 TGTGCCAGTAGCCTACAGAGGGCCAATCAGCCCCAGCATTTT CASSLQRANQPQHF
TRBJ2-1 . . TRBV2 TGTGCCTGCCGGACAGAACTGAGCTCCTACAATGAGCAGTTCTTC CACRTELSSYNEQFF
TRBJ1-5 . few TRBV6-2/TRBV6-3 TGTGCCAGCAGTTACTCGAGACAGGTGGGCAATCAGCCCCAGCATTTT CASSYSRQVGNQPQHF
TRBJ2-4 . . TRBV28 TGTGCCAGCAGTTTCTATATGGGTAAAAACATTCAGTACTTC CASSFYMGKNIQYF
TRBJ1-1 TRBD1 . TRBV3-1 TGTGCCAGCAGCCAAGATGGGGCGGGAGGGGGCAAGAATGAAGCTTTCTTT CASSQDGAGGGKNEAFF
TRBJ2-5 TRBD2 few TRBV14 TGTGCCAGCAGCCCCGGACTAGCGGGGGCACAAGAGACCCAGTACTTC CASSPGLAGAQETQYF
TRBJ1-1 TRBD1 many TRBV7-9 TGTGCCAGCAGCTCGCAGGGGGCTCTTTCTGAAGCTTTCTTT CASSSQGALSEAFF
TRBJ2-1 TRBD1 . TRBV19 TGTGCCAGTAGTATAGGGGGGCAGGGGGCCTACAATGAGCAGTTCTTC CASSIGGQGAYNEQFF
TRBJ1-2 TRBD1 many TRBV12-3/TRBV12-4 TGTGCCAGCAGTCCCGGGACAGTCTATGGCTACACCTTC CASSPGTVYGYTF
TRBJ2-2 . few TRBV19 TGTGCCAGTAGTATGGACAGGAGGGGACCCGGGGAGCTGTTTTTT CASSMDRRGPGELFF
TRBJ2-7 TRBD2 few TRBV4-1 TGCGCCAGCAGCCGAAGAGCGGGGGACACCTTCTACGAGCAGTACTTC CASSRRAGDTFYEQYF
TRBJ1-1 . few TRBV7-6 TGTGCCAGCAGCCAGATAGGCCAGGGCGATGAAGCTTTCTTT CASSQIGQGDEAFF
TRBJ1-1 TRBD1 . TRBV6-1 TGTGCCAGCGTAGAGGGGGCGTACATGAACACTGAAGCTTTCTTT CASVEGAYMNTEAFF
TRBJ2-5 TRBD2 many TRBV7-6 TGTGCCAGCAGCTTCAGCGGGGGGGCCTGGGAGACCCAGTACTTC CASSFSGGAWETQYF
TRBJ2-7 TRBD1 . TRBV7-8 TGTGCCAGCAGCTTAGACAGGAACAGGGGTCACGAGCAGTACTTC CASSLDRNRGHEQYF
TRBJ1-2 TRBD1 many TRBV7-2 TGTGCCAGCAGCGTTAGGGGACAGGCGTCACCTAACTATGGCTACACCTTC CASSVRGQASPNYGYTF
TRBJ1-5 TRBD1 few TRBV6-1 TGTGCCAGCTCTGAAATGACAGGGGGCCAGCCCCAGCATTTT CASSEMTGGQPQHF
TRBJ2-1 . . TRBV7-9 TGTGCCAGCACCCTAGGAGAGGAGGGGGGTGAGCAGTTCTTC CASTLGEEGGEQFF
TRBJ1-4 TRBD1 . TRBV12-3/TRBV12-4 TGTGCCAGCAGTTCCGGGACAGGGAAGTCTAATGAAAAACTGTTTTTT CASSSGTGKSNEKLFF
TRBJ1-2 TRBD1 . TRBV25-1 TGTGCCAGCAGTACAGGGGGCTTTGGCTACACCTTC CASSTGGFGYTF
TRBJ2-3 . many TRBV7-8 TGTGCCAGCACCCCTCCCCAGTGGTTAACTAGCACAGATACGCAGTATTTT CASTPPQWLTSTDTQYF
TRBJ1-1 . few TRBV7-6 TGTGCCAGCAGCTCCTCTCGAGCTGGGAACACTGAAGCTTTCTTT CASSSSRAGNTEAFF
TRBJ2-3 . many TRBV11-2 TGTGCCAGCAGCTTAGGAGCTACGGGGACTAGCACAGATACGCAGTATTTT CASSLGATGTSTDTQYF
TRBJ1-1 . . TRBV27 TGTGCCGCCGGAGGGGCAAAGGCTTTCTTT CAAGGAKAFF
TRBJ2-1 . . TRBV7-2 TGTGCCAGCAGCTTAGGACACCCCGGGGAGCAGTTCTTC CASSLGHPGEQFF
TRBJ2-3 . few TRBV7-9 TGTGCCAGCAGCTCAACGAAACAGGGTTTGCGCACAGATACGCAGTATTTT CASSSTKQGLRTDTQYF
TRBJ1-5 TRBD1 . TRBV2 TGTGCCAGCATGGACAGGGGTAGCAATCAGCCCCAGCATTTT CASMDRGSNQPQHF
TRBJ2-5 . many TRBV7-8 TGTGCCAGCAAACCTTTTCGAGAGACCCAGTACTTC CASKPFRETQYF
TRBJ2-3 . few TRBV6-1 TGTGCCAGCCGGAAGGGGGGACGTACAGATACGCAGTATTTT CASRKGGRTDTQYF
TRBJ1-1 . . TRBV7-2 TGTGCCAGCAGCGGACCGACAGGGAACACTGAAGCTTTCTTT CASSGPTGNTEAFF
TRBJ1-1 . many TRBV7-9 TGTGCCAGCAGCTTAATGGACAGGAACACTGAAGCTTTCTTT CASSLMDRNTEAFF
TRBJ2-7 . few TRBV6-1 TGTGCCAGCAGTGAAGGACAGGCTAGCTCCTACGAGCAGTACTTC CASSEGQASSYEQYF
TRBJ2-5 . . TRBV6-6 TGTGCCAGCAGTTACAAGACCCAGTACTTC CASSYKTQYF
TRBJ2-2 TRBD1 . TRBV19 TGTGCCAGTAGTATCATACGGGACAGGGGGATCGGGGAGCTGTTTTTT CASSIIRDRGIGELFF
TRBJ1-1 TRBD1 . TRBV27 TGTGCCAGCAGTTTCAGGGGGCGCGTCACTGAAGCTTTCTTT CASSFRGRVTEAFF
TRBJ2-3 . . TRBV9 TGTGCCAGCAGCGTAGGGTGGGGGACCACAGATACGCAGTATTTT CASSVGWGTTDTQYF
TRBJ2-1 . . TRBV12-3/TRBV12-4 TGTGCCAGCGCGAGCGGCCGCAATGAGCAGTTCTTC CASASGRNEQFF
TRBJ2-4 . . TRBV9 TGTGCCAGCAGCGCCCCAGGGGAAACCACCAAAAACATTCAGTACTTC CASSAPGETTKNIQYF
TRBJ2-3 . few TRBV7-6 TGTGCCAGCAGCTCATCGTGGAACTTTAGCACAGATACGCAGTATTTT CASSSSWNFSTDTQYF